This T cell receptor (beta chain) was recovered during a study of cytomegalovirus exposure and HLA in healthy donors. At the level of the study: The 550 to 800 first-cohort repertoires and the 95 to 150 validation repertoires shared the same platform, a later analysis reported.

Points from the study as a whole: The finding came from a later analysis; first-cohort TCR clusters tended to co-occur in the 110 or so validation repertoires. CMV antigen specificity of three CMV-associated chains was confirmed in vitro.

As concerns this clone: Antigen unknown.

The CDR3 loop spans 14 amino acids. The germline V and J ends were trimmed by 3 bases and 0 bases, with 7 bases remaining between them. The germline gives CDR1 LNHDA, CDR2 SQIVND (reference sequence). The protocol was immunoSEQ multiplex PCR, while the TCRdb copy is restricted to in-frame clones and leaves out a portion. Among approximately 220,000 clones listed, under 95% were seen once. The source material was PBMCs. The sequence derives from a woman aged 18-30 years in good health and CMV-seronegative. This chain joins TRBV19 and TRBJ2-3; D remains ambiguous. The CDR3 nucleotides are TGTGCCAGTAGTATGCGGCAGAGCACAGATACGCAGTATTTT. This sequence encodes CASSMRQSTDTQYF.